The clone carrying this T cell receptor beta chain was recorded at least ten times. The antigen is undetermined. These data are taken from a study of identical twins. Germline CDR1 reads SQVTM; CDR2 reads ANQGSEA. V was shortened by 2 bases and J by 2 bases, with 10 bases between the two germline ends. There are 14 residues in the CDR3. Unique molecular identifiers were present on the cDNA, which also gained a universal primer site by template switching. Using its own MiXCR run on the 5' RACE reads, TCRdb lists one record per CDR3 protein. Altogether approximately 600,000 distinct CDR3 sequences are present, more than 9% being singletons, with the ten largest covering 2.5% to 3.5%. Study-wide points: The study based its conclusions on cross-sectional statistical analysis and did not follow the same donors. With abundant cord blood beta clonotypes, insertions were fewer; memory repertoires showed no such pattern. Invariant cells of the MAIT and iNKT types might have partly distorted the zero-insertion analyses.

These data were likewise used in another study, on yellow fever vaccine responses in identical twins.

The receptor comes from a woman aged 18 to 35 in good health. The chain uses TRBV29-1 and TRBJ1-5; TRBD1 is a possible D gene (6 bases). Source material: PBMCs. CDR3 sequence (DNA): TGCAGCGTTGAAAGGGGGTCGGGCAATCAGCCCCAGCATTTT. Protein: CSVERGSGNQPQHF.